Shown below are 10 T cell receptor beta chains from a single sample sequenced in a study of follicular helper T cells after annual influenza vaccination. Time point of the sample: 2015-2016 season, 7 days after influenza vaccination. Sequencing was performed with immunoSEQ multiplex PCR; in TCRdb, only in-frame clones are kept and a portion is missing. The data contain 10,000 to 11,000 clones, approximately 81% of them seen just once; the ten biggest clones take up under 0.5%. The sample consisted of CXCR5+ CD38- circulating T follicular helper cells from blood, taken 7 days after influenza vaccination. Subset in this sample: circulating Tfh, non-naive CD4+CXCR5+PD-1+ (ICOS+CD38+ or ICOS-CD38-). The receptor source for this set is an adult who received the influenza vaccine.

The gene calls are TRBV5-1 and TRBJ1-1; D not resolved. The germline V and J ends were trimmed by 5 bases and 2 bases, with 13 bases remaining between them. This CDR3 contains 14 residues. Germline loops: CDR1 SGHRS, CDR2 YFSETQ. CDR3 coding DNA: TGCGCCAGCAGGACCCGGGAGCCCAACACTGAAGCTTTCTTT. It yields the protein CASRTREPNTEAFF.

This rearrangement joins TRBV2 to TRBJ1-2, with unresolved D. The CDR3 is 12 residues long. CDR1 and CDR2 from the germline V gene are SNHLY and FYNNEI. V lost 7 bases to trimming and J lost 3 bases, with 9 bases between them. In DNA, the CDR3 is TGTGCCAGCACCGAAAGGGACTATGGCTACACCTTC. Translated, it gives CASTERDYGYTF.

This clone is a singleton in its sample. This chain links TRBV4-3 with TRBJ2-3; 8 nucleotides align to TRBD2. Per the germline V gene, CDR1 is LGHNA and CDR2 is YSLEER. The CDR3 runs to 16 residues. V trimming: 0 bases; J trimming: 5 bases; junction bases outside the gene matches: 7. In DNA form, the CDR3 reads TGCGCCAGCAGCCAAGAGTGGACAGCGGGGGAAGATACGCAGTATTTT. It codes for CASSQEWTAGEDTQYF.

The chain recombines TRBV11-2 with TRBJ2-7; perhaps TRBD2 as D (6 bases). The CDR3 runs 14 residues. Germline V gives CDR1 SGHAT, CDR2 FQNNGV. Between the trimmed V and J ends, which lost 4 bases and 6 bases, there was a span of 16 bases. The CDR3 protein is CASSSTGVLGEQYF. The CDR3 DNA reads TGTGCCAGCAGCTCGACGGGGGTTCTGGGCGAGCAGTACTTC.

V and J are TRBV6-1 and TRBJ2-7; TRBD1 agrees at 9 bases. V shed 3 bases, J shed 1 base, and the junction held 4 bases outside the gene matches. Germline V gives CDR1 MNHNS, CDR2 SASEGT. CDR3 length: 15 amino acids. The CDR3 spells CASSDRTGDSYEQYF. The CDR3 DNA reads as TGTGCCAGCAGTGATCGGACAGGGGATTCCTACGAGCAGTACTTC.

The chain carries TRBV6-6 and TRBJ1-2; a possible D gene is TRBD1 (6 bases). Trimming removed 7 bases at V and 7 bases at J, with 13 bases between. The CDR3 loop spans 12 amino acids. Germline CDR1 MNHNY, CDR2 SVGAGI (reference sequence). Here the CDR3 DNA reads TGTGCCAGCAACCTTGGGGGCGTTGGCTACACCTTC. This encodes CASNLGGVGYTF.

A single count supports this clone. The gene calls are TRBV5-4 and TRBJ1-1; 7 bases line up with TRBD1. The CDR3 sequence is 16 residues long. Trimming removed 4 bases from V and 4 bases from J; junction bases left unmatched: 13. Germline values: CDR1 SGHNT, CDR2 YYREEE (reference sequence). CDR3 in amino acids: CASSPGQRVGGTEAFF. CDR3 bases: TGTGCCAGCAGCCCGGGACAGAGGGTGGGTGGCACTGAAGCTTTCTTT.

The chain carries TRBV7-2 and TRBJ1-2, with 11 positions matching TRBD1. With V trimmed by 4 bases and J by 8 bases, 9 bases remained unmatched. This CDR3 is 15 amino acids long. Per the germline V gene, CDR1 is SGHTA and CDR2 is FQGNSA. CDR3 DNA: TGTGCCAGCAGCTACCCGGGACAGGGGGTTTCCGGCTACACCTTC. It specifies CASSYPGQGVSGYTF.

The chain combines TRBV18 with TRBJ2-1; a weak D match, TRBD1 (5 bases). The germline CDR1 and CDR2 sequences are KGHSH and LQKENI. The CDR3 loop spans 17 amino acids. The V end was cut by 4 bases, the J end by 9 bases, with 25 bases between. CDR3 coding DNA: TGTGCCAGCTCACGAACTCGGGTAGGCAGGGAATTCGGTGAGCAGTTCTTC. Its protein product is CASSRTRVGREFGEQFF.

The CDR3 region has the DNA TGTGCCAGCTCACGACTACCCGACGTTTGGAACACTGAAGCTTTCTTT. It translates to CASSRLPDVWNTEAFF. The chain links TRBV18 to TRBJ1-1; D is uncertain. The CDR3 totals 16 residues. The V gene's germline CDR1 is KGHSH and CDR2 LQKENI. Between the trimmed V and J ends, which lost 4 bases and 1 base, there was a span of 16 bases.